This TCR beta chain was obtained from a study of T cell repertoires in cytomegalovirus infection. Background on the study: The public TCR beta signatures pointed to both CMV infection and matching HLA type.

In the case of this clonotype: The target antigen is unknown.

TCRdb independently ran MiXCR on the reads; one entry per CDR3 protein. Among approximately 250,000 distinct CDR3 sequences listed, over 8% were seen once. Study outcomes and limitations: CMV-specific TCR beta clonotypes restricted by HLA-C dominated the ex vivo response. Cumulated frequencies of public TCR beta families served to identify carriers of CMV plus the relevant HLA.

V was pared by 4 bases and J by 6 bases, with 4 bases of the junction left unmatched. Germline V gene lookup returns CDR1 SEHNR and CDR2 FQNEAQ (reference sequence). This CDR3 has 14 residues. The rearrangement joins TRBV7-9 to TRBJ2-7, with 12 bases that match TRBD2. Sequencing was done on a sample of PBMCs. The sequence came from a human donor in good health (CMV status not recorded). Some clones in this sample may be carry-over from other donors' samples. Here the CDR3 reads CASSYSTSGSEQYF. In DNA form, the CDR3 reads TGTGCCAGCAGCTATTCGACTAGCGGGAGCGAGCAGTACTTC.